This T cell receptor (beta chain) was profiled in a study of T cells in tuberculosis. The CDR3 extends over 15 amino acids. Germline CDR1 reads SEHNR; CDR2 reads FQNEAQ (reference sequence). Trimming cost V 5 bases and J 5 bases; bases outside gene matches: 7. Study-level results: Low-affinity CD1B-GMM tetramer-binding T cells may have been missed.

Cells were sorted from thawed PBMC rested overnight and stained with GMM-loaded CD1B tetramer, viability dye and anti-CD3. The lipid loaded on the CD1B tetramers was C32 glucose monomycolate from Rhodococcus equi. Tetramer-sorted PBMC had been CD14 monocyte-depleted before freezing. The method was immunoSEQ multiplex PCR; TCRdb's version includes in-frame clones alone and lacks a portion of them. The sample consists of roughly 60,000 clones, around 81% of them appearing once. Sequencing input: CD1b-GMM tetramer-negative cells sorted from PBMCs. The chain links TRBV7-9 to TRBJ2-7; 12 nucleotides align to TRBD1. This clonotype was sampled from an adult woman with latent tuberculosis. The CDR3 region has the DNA TGTGCCAGCAGCCACCGGGACAGGGGGCACCACGAGCAGTACTTC. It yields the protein CASSHRDRGHHEQYF.